Only one count was recorded for the clone carrying this T cell receptor beta chain. The antigen remains unidentified. The data were obtained in a study of cytomegalovirus exposure and HLA in healthy donors. Study context: An early data release held some 89 million unique TCRs from HLA-typed donors.

With 60 Vbeta and 13 Jbeta primers, the PCR was carried out. Profiled with immunoSEQ multiplex PCR; TCRdb holds only in-frame clones, not every one. The sample records some 130,000 clones, roughly 74% being singletons. Study outcomes and limitations: The authors listed roughly 150 TCR beta chains as cytomegalovirus-associated. A later analysis linked a missense DCLRE1C variant to TCR beta V- and J-gene trimming.

V was pared by 5 bases and J by 5 bases, with 8 bases of the junction left unmatched. From germline, CDR1 is SGHTA and CDR2 FQGNSA. CDR3 length equals 17 residues. The sequencing input was PBMCs. The TCR sequence derives from a male donor in good health and CMV-seronegative. This chain joins TRBV7-2 and TRBJ2-3; the match to TRBD2 covers 15 bases. This CDR3 is CASSPPGLAGGVDTQYF. In nucleotides, the CDR3 is TGTGCCAGCAGCCCTCCTGGACTAGCGGGAGGGGTAGATACGCAGTATTTT.